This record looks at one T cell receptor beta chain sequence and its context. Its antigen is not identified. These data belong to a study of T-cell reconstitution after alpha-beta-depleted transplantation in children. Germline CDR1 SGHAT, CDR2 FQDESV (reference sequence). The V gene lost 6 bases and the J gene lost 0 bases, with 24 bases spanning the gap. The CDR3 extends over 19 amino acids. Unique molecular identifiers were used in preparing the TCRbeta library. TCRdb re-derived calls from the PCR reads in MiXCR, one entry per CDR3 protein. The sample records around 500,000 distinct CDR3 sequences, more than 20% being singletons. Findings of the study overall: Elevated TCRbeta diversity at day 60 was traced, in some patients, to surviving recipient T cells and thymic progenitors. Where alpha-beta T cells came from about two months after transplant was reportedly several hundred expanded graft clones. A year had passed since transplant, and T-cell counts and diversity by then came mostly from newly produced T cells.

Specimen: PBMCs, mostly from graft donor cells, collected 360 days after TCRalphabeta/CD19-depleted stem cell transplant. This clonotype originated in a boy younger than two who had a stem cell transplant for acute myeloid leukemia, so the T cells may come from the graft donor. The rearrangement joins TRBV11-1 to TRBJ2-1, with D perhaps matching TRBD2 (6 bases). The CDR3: CASRASGFRHPSSYNEQFF. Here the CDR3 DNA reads TGTGCCAGCAGAGCAAGCGGGTTTCGACATCCGAGCTCCTACAATGAGCAGTTCTTC.